A single T cell receptor (beta chain) is shown here with its context. The antigen is not known. This sample was taken from a study of cytotoxic CD8 clonotypes in ibrutinib-treated CLL. Regarding the study as a whole: Stable or contracted on treatment, public clonotypes were also uncommon.

This CDR3 contains 16 residues. CDR1 SNHLY and CDR2 FYNNEI come from the germline V gene. Trimming removed 6 bases from V and 1 base from J; junction bases left unmatched: 10. The protocol was immunoSEQ multiplex PCR, while the TCRdb copy is restricted to in-frame clones and leaves out a portion. This sample has fewer than 35,000 clones; 85% occur once, and the top ten carry approximately 8.1%. The material sequenced was PBMCs, taken after 24 months of ibrutinib treatment. The rearrangement uses TRBV2 and TRBJ1-2, with 8 bases fitting TRBD1. This clonotype was sampled from a human donor with chronic lymphocytic leukemia. The CDR3 loop is CASRSPTGDFNYGYTF. CDR3 coding DNA: TGTGCCAGCAGGAGCCCGACAGGGGATTTTAACTATGGCTACACCTTC. The entire variable domain, with the rest obtained from reference TRBV2 and TRBJ1-2, is as follows: EPEVTQTPSHQVTQMGQEVILRCVPISNHLYFYWYRQILGQKVEFLVSFYNNEISEKSEIFDDQFSVERPDGSNFTLKIRSTKLEDSAMYFCASRSPTGDFNYGYTFGSGTRLTVV.